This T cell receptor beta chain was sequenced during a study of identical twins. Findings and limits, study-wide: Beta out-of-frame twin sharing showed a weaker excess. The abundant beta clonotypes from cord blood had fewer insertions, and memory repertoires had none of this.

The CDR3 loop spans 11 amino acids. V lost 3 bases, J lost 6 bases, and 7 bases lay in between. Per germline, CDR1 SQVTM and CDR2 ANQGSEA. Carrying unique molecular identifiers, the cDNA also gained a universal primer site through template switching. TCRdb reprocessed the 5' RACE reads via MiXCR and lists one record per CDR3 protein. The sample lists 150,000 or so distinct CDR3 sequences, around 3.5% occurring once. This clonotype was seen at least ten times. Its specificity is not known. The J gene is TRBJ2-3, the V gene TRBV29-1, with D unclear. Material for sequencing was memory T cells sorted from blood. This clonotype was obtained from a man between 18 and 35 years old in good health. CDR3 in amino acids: CSVDSSDTQYF. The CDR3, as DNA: TGCAGCGTTGATTCGAGCGATACGCAGTATTTT.